What follows are 20 T cell receptor beta chains derived from one specimen sequenced in a study of T cell responses to AZD1222 COVID-19 vaccine. The method was immunoSEQ multiplex PCR; TCRdb's version includes in-frame clones alone and lacks a portion of them. The repertoire holds roughly 180,000 clones, with around 90% as singletons. Sequencing used peripheral blood, obtained 28 days after the second AZD1222 dose. These receptor sequences come from an adult who received the AZD1222 COVID-19 vaccine.

V and J are TRBV18 and TRBJ1-1; D is perhaps TRBD1 (6 bases). This CDR3 contains 16 residues. Germline V lookup: CDR1 KGHSH, CDR2 LQKENI. The V end was cut by 3 bases, the J end by 0 bases, with 14 bases between. Written as DNA, the CDR3 is TGTGCCAGCTCACCGTCAGGGGCGGGTATGAACACTGAAGCTTTCTTT. This encodes CASSPSGAGMNTEAFF.

The J gene is TRBJ2-1, the V gene TRBV5-1; TRBD2 is a possible D gene (5 bases). This CDR3 contains 14 residues. Trimming stripped 0 bases from V and 7 bases from J, with 11 bases between. The germline CDR1 and CDR2 sequences are SGHRS and YFSETQ. CDR3 in DNA: TGCGCCAGCAGCTTGGGAGGGTTCGAAAATGAGCAGTTCTTC. The encoded protein is CASSLGGFENEQFF. The full variable domain, completed using reference TRBV5-1 and TRBJ2-1, is KAGVTQTPRYLIKTRGQQVTLSCSPISGHRSVSWYQQTPGQGLQFLFEYFSETQRNKGNFPGRFSGRQFSNSRSEMNVSTLELGDSALYLCASSLGGFENEQFFGPGTRLTVL.

The V and J genes are TRBV10-3 and TRBJ1-6; D is uncertain. V lost 7 bases and J lost 5, with 12 bases in between. CDR1 is ENHRY and CDR2 is SYGVKD in the germline V gene. CDR3 length: 14 residues. This CDR3 is CAITHAVDNSPLHF. The CDR3 DNA sequence: TGTGCCATCACCCATGCCGTCGATAATTCACCCCTCCACTTT.

The chain carries TRBV20-1 and TRBJ2-7; TRBD2 matches 14 bases. Germline CDR1 reads DFQATT; CDR2 reads SNEGSKA (reference sequence). V lost 3 bases to trimming and J lost 4 bases; unmatched junction nucleotides: 2. CDR3 length: 14 amino acids. CDR3: CSASRTSGGYEQYF. CDR3 in DNA: TGCAGTGCTAGTCGGACTAGCGGGGGGTACGAGCAGTACTTC.

The rearrangement uses TRBV5-1 and TRBJ1-6; no definite D call. This CDR3 region has 16 residues. V gave up 0 bases and J gave up 4 bases, with 11 bases separating them. The germline gives CDR1 SGHRS, CDR2 YFSETQ. CDR3 nucleotide sequence: TGCGCCAGCAGCTTGGTGGTGAGACGGTATAATTCACCCCTCCACTTT. Its translation: CASSLVVRRYNSPLHF.

The chain couples TRBV7-9 to TRBJ1-2, with 7 bases lining up with TRBD1. The germline CDR1 and CDR2 sequences are SEHNR and FQNEAQ (reference sequence). The CDR3 sequence is 13 residues long. Trimming removed 5 bases from V and 6 bases from J; junction bases left unmatched: 6. Here the CDR3 reads CASSLWTGDGYTF. The CDR3 region has the DNA TGTGCCAGCAGCCTATGGACAGGTGATGGCTACACCTTC.

This clone was seen a handful of times. The CDR3 DNA is TGTGCCAGCAGCATCGGACTAGCCAACCAAGAGACCCAGTACTTC. Protein sequence: CASSIGLANQETQYF. The V gene is TRBV5-4, the J gene TRBJ2-5, with 8 bases matching TRBD2. Trimming at V came to 4 bases and at J to 0 bases, leaving 5 bases not matched to a gene. Looked up from germline, CDR1 is SGHNT and CDR2 is YYREEE (reference sequence). CDR3 length: 15 residues.

This clone occurred once. The chain recombines TRBV7-9 with TRBJ2-1, with D maybe TRBD2 (5 bases). This CDR3 contains 13 residues. V was shortened by 4 bases and J by 8 bases, with 12 bases between the two germline ends. The V gene's germline CDR1 is SEHNR and CDR2 FQNEAQ (reference sequence). Here the CDR3 DNA reads TGTGCCAGCAGCTCGCATAGCGTCGATGAGCAGTTCTTC. Translation gives CASSSHSVDEQFF. Full variable domain (rest looked up from reference TRBV7-9 and TRBJ2-1): DTGVSQNPRHKITKRGQNVTFRCDPISEHNRLYWYRQTLGQGPEFLTYFQNEAQLEKSRLLSDRFSAERPKGSFSTLEIQRTEQGDSAMYLCASSSHSVDEQFFGPGTRLTVL.

This clone was detected only a few times. This rearrangement joins TRBV27 to TRBJ2-4, with 7 bases lining up with TRBD1. V dropped 4 bases and J dropped 0; count of bases not matched to a gene: 6. This CDR3 is 16 amino acids long. In germline, CDR1 is MNHEY, CDR2 SMNVEV (reference sequence). The DNA of the CDR3 is TGTGCCAGCAGTTCTCCCCGGGACAGAGCCAAAAACATTCAGTACTTC. This encodes CASSSPRDRAKNIQYF.

The chain joins TRBV28 to TRBJ1-6; D gene uncertain. CDR3 length: 18 amino acids. Trimming removed 3 bases at V and 9 bases at J, with 24 bases between. Germline CDR1 reads MDHEN; CDR2 reads SYDVKM. The CDR3 here is CASSFGARGKSERSPLHF. For the CDR3, the DNA is TGTGCCAGCAGTTTTGGCGCCCGAGGAAAGTCAGAACGTTCACCCCTCCACTTT.

The chain employs TRBV18 and TRBJ1-2; 7 positions agree with TRBD1. The CDR3 sequence is 15 residues long. Trimming removed 2 bases from V and 8 bases from J; junction bases left unmatched: 11. Germline values: CDR1 KGHSH, CDR2 LQKENI. CDR3 bases: TGTGCCAGCTCACCAACCCGACAGGGAGGAGGAGGCTACACCTTC. Residues: CASSPTRQGGGGYTF.

The chain carries TRBV28 and TRBJ2-1; D may be TRBD2 (6 bases). Germline V gene data show CDR1 as MDHEN and CDR2 as SYDVKM. The V end lost 4 bases, the J end lost 3 bases, and 10 bases lay between the germline ends. There are 14 residues in the CDR3. CDR3 coding DNA: TGTGCCAGCAGTTCGGGACTCCACTACAATGAGCAGTTCTTC. Amino acids: CASSSGLHYNEQFF.

Concerning this clone: Within the sample, other DNA sequences also encode this same CDR3. V and J are TRBV18 and TRBJ1-1; TRBD1 might be the D (6 bases). Trimming took 2 bases from V and 5 from J, leaving 9 bases between them. The CDR3 has 13 amino acids. Germline assignment: CDR1 KGHSH and CDR2 LQKENI. This CDR3 is CASSPGGRTEAFF. CDR3 DNA: TGTGCCAGCTCACCAGGGGGGCGGACTGAAGCTTTCTTT.

The chain is built from TRBV12-3 or TRBV12-4 and TRBJ1-4; D gene unclear. CDR3 size: 13 residues. V lost 6 bases and J lost 0, with 5 bases in between. In DNA, the CDR3 is TGTGCCAGCAGAATGTCAACTAATGAAAAACTGTTTTTT. It codes for CASRMSTNEKLFF.

This rearrangement joins TRBV19 to TRBJ2-7; D gene unclear. Germline-derived CDR1 and CDR2 are LNHDA and SQIVND (reference sequence). The CDR3 is 13 residues long. V was trimmed by 0 bases and J by 4 bases, leaving 7 bases between them. CDR3 in DNA: TGTGCCAGTAGTATAGATGAAGGATACGAGCAGTACTTC. The encoded protein is CASSIDEGYEQYF.

V gene TRBV7-2 combines with J gene TRBJ1-5; possible D gene TRBD1, 5 bases. V was shortened by 0 bases and J by 1 base, with 10 bases between the two germline ends. The CDR3 loop spans 16 amino acids. Germline assignment: CDR1 SGHTA and CDR2 FQGNSA. The CDR3 DNA follows: TGTGCCAGCAGCTTAGCTGGGACTGGAAGCAATCAGCCCCAGCATTTT. It encodes CASSLAGTGSNQPQHF.

This chain joins TRBV4-3 and TRBJ2-1; 9 bases fit TRBD2. The CDR3 consists of 16 residues. J was trimmed by 8 bases and V by 0 bases; bases with no gene match: 8. Germline values: CDR1 LGHNA, CDR2 YSLEER. DNA for the CDR3: TGCGCCAGCAGCCAAGATTCGGCGGGGGGGCCGGATGAGCAGTTCTTC. Its protein is CASSQDSAGGPDEQFF.

This chain joins TRBV4-1 and TRBJ1-4; D is ambiguous. Per the germline V gene, CDR1 is MGHRA and CDR2 is YSYEKL. V lost 1 base and J 4 bases, leaving 7 bases between the germline ends. CDR3 length equals 14 residues. The DNA for the CDR3 is TGCGCCAGCAGCCAAGGGCCAGTTAATGAAAAACTGTTTTTT. Translated, it gives CASSQGPVNEKLFF.

As DNA, the CDR3 is TGTGCCAGCAGACCACCGGGATGGCGGGTTGGACCCGTGACGCAGTATTTT. Protein sequence: CASRPPGWRVGPVTQYF. The chain has TRBV11-2 and TRBJ2-3, with D maybe TRBD2 (5 bases). V shed 6 bases and J shed 9 bases, with 28 bases lying between them. Germline V CDR1 and CDR2: SGHAT, FQNNGV. This CDR3 has 17 residues.

This clone was found a few times. The CDR3 nucleotides are TGTGCCAGTAGTGATCCAGGGAGATATGGCTACACCTTC. Encoded protein: CASSDPGRYGYTF. This chain uses TRBV19 with TRBJ1-2, with a possible D match to TRBD1 (5 bases). The germline V and J ends were trimmed by 5 bases and 5 bases, with 12 bases remaining between them. The CDR3 length is 13 residues. The germline CDR1 and CDR2 sequences are LNHDA and SQIVND (reference sequence).